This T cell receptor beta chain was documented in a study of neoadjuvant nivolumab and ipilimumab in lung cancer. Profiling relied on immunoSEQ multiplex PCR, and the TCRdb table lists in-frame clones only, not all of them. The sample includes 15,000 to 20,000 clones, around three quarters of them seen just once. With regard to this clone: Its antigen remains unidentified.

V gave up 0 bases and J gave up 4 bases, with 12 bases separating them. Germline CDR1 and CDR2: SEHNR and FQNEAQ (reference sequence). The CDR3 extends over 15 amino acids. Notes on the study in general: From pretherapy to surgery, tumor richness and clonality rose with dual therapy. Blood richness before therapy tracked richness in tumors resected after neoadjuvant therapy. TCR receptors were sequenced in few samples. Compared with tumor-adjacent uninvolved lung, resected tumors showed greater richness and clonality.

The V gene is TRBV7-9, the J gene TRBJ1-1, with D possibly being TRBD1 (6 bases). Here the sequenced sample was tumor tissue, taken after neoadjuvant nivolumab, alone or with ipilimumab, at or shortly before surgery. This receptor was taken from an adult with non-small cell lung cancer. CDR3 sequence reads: CASSLAGARGTEAFF. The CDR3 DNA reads TGTGCCAGCAGCTTAGCGGGGGCGCGGGGCACTGAAGCTTTCTTT. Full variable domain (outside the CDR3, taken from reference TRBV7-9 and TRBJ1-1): DTGVSQNPRHKITKRGQNVTFRCDPISEHNRLYWYRQTLGQGPEFLTYFQNEAQLEKSRLLSDRFSAERPKGSFSTLEIQRTEQGDSAMYLCASSLAGARGTEAFFGQGTRLTVV.